This T cell receptor beta chain emerged from a study of blood T cell repertoires in COVID-19. Study summary: Donors in the United States, Italy and Spain gave samples during acute or convalescent COVID-19. PBMCs, B-cell-depleted T cells, or T cells provided the cDNA or gDNA that made up the material.

V dropped 6 bases and J dropped 6; count of bases not matched to a gene: 4. Germline V gives CDR1 MNHEY, CDR2 SVGAGI. There are 15 residues in the CDR3. Method: immunoSEQ multiplex PCR; TCRdb's copy keeps in-frame clones and lacks some. This table holds about 300,000 clones, nearly 90% found once. Participants' reported clinical history set cohort assignment. The sequence came from a woman in her twenties or thirties who had recovered from COVID-19. V gene TRBV6-5 combines with J gene TRBJ2-3, with 15 bases aligning to TRBD2. Sequenced input: PBMCs or T cells enriched from blood (not recorded which). The CDR3 region is CASRWTSGGVDTQYF. The DNA for the CDR3 is TGTGCCAGCAGGTGGACTAGCGGGGGGGTGGATACGCAGTATTTT.